This T cell receptor beta chain was observed in a study of T cells expressing NK-cell markers. CDR1 is GTSNPN, CDR2 SVGIG, per germline (reference sequence). The CDR3 is 14 residues long. TCRdb reanalyzed the 5' RACE reads, giving one entry per CDR3 protein sequence and no DNA. The table for this sample gives over 120,000 distinct CDR3 sequences. The rearrangement uses TRBV30 and TRBJ1-1. The specimen sequenced was blood T cells: a sorted CD56 or NKG2C T cell subset, CD4+ or CD8+ T cells, or bulk PBMC T cells (not recorded which). The source of this sequence is a man younger than 30 in good health. The CDR3 protein is CAWMGGTMNTEAFF.